The 27 T cell receptor beta chains listed next were all sequenced from one sample in a study of cytomegalovirus exposure and HLA in healthy donors. Primers for the PCR totalled 60 Vbeta and 13 Jbeta. Profiled with immunoSEQ multiplex PCR; TCRdb holds only in-frame clones, not every one. The sample has tens of thousands of clones, 53% seen once. Sequencing was performed on PBMCs. These receptors were collected from a woman aged 40 to 50 in good health and CMV-seropositive.

The chain couples TRBV5-4 to TRBJ1-2; 10 bases line up with TRBD1. Germline lookup yields CDR1 SGHNT and CDR2 YYREEE (reference sequence). V lost 4 bases and J lost 5; bases outside the gene matches: 5. This CDR3 region has 14 residues. The CDR3 spells CASSPRDRGYGYTF. Written as DNA, the CDR3 is TGTGCCAGCAGCCCCCGGGACAGGGGATATGGCTACACCTTC.

The rearrangement joins TRBV2 to TRBJ1-2; weak D call: TRBD1 (6 bases). V shed 8 bases and J shed 2 bases, with 21 bases lying between them. Per the germline V gene, CDR1 is SNHLY and CDR2 is FYNNEI. The CDR3 is 16 residues long. The CDR3 DNA reads TGTGCCAGCGCTAACCGGGACACACCATCAAACTATGGCTACACCTTC. Translated, it gives CASANRDTPSNYGYTF.

The V and J genes are TRBV29-1 and TRBJ2-3, with 10 nucleotides matching TRBD2. V shed 4 bases, J shed 0 bases, and the junction held 10 bases outside the gene matches. Germline CDR1 reads SQVTM; CDR2 reads ANQGSEA. This CDR3 region has 17 residues. CDR3 DNA: TGCAGCGTTGGGTTTAGCGGGGGGTTGCCTAGCACAGATACGCAGTATTTT. As protein: CSVGFSGGLPSTDTQYF.

The rearrangement links TRBV4-3 to TRBJ2-3, with D perhaps matching TRBD2 (7 bases). The CDR3 has 17 amino acids. The germline V gene has CDR1 LGHNA and CDR2 YSLEER. V lost 0 bases and J 6 bases, leaving 19 bases between the germline ends. In DNA, the CDR3 is TGCGCCAGCAGCCAAGAGGGGGGGGGCCGTGGTAGCGATACGCAGTATTTT. Encoded protein: CASSQEGGGRGSDTQYF.

This clone was counted a few times. The CDR3, as DNA: TGTGCCAGCAGCTCCGGGACTAGCGGAGCAGATACGCAGTATTTT. Its protein is CASSSGTSGADTQYF. The chain couples TRBV5-4 to TRBJ2-3; TRBD2 agrees at 11 bases. CDR1 and CDR2 (germline): SGHNT, YYREEE (reference sequence). V was clipped by 3 bases and J by 4 bases; unmatched bases: 4. This CDR3 contains 15 residues.

The count of this clone is one. The CDR3 loop reads CASRWDRNQPQHF. CDR3 nucleotides: TGTGCCAGCCGGTGGGACAGGAATCAGCCCCAGCATTTT. V usage is TRBV6-5 and J usage is TRBJ1-5; 8 bases line up with TRBD1. This CDR3 comprises 13 residues. The V segment lost 8 bases and the J segment 4 bases; nucleotides outside the gene matches: 4. Germline-derived CDR1 and CDR2 are MNHEY and SVGAGI.

This chain connects TRBV6-5 to TRBJ1-2; 9 nucleotides align to TRBD1. Germline loops: CDR1 MNHEY, CDR2 SVGAGI. CDR3 length: 13 amino acids. The junction had 6 bases not matched to a gene; V was cut back by 6 bases and J by 7 bases. CDR3 in amino acids: CASSLGTGSGYTF. The CDR3 DNA reads TGTGCCAGCAGCCTCGGGACAGGGAGTGGCTACACCTTC.

The chain is built from TRBV20-1 and TRBJ1-2; tentatively, D is TRBD1 (5 bases). Per the germline V gene, CDR1 is DFQATT and CDR2 is SNEGSKA (reference sequence). CDR3 length: 11 residues. V lost 6 bases, J lost 8 bases, and 13 bases lay in between. As DNA, the CDR3 is TGCAGTGCCTCCGACAGACCCGGCTACACCTTC. It translates to CSASDRPGYTF.

This clone turned up a few times. CDR3 coding DNA: TGTGCCATCAGTGACCCAGGGGGCTACGAGCAGTACTTC. Protein product: CAISDPGGYEQYF. The chain joins TRBV10-3 to TRBJ2-7; 7 bases align to TRBD1. The ends lost 3 bases at V and 3 bases at J; junction bases unmatched: 2. The CDR3 spans 13 residues. Germline V lookup: CDR1 ENHRY, CDR2 SYGVKD.

The V call is TRBV10-3, the J call TRBJ2-5; D possibly corresponds to TRBD2 (6 bases). Germline CDR1 ENHRY, CDR2 SYGVKD. The CDR3 loop spans 14 amino acids. Trimming took 0 bases from V and 3 from J, leaving 8 bases between them. CDR3 nucleotides: TGTGCCATCAGTGAGTCTAGCGGTAAAGAGACCCAGTACTTC. Residues: CAISESSGKETQYF.

This chain connects TRBV5-1 to TRBJ2-3; 9 bases match TRBD2. CDR1 SGHRS and CDR2 YFSETQ come from the germline V gene. V was clipped by 6 bases and J by 4 bases; unmatched bases: 6. This CDR3 is 14 amino acids long. CDR3 nucleotides: TGCGCCAGCACGGCGGGGGGGCTCTCAGATACGCAGTATTTT. Translating gives CASTAGGLSDTQYF.

Of note for this clone: The CDR3 does not end in the conserved phenylalanine or tryptophan, so this is likely a read error. This chain uses TRBV7-9 with TRBJ1-1; D gene uncertain. Germline V gene sequence: CDR1 SEHNR, CDR2 FQNEAQ (reference sequence). V lost 1 base to trimming and J lost 5 bases, with 8 bases between them. CDR3 length: 13 amino acids. CDR3 protein: CASSLVLETEAFL. CDR3 bases: TGTGCCAGCAGCTTAGTTCTGGAGACTGAAGCTTTCCTT.

This clone has a handful of counts. The rearrangement uses TRBV4-3 and TRBJ1-3; D is ambiguous. Germline CDR1 LGHNA, CDR2 YSLEER. This CDR3 has 11 residues. Trimming removed 4 bases from V and 4 bases from J, with 2 bases in between. CDR3 coding DNA: TGCGCCAGCAGCCCAGGAAACACCATATATTTT. It encodes CASSPGNTIYF.

This chain links TRBV5-1 with TRBJ2-2; 10 positions match TRBD2. The germline gives CDR1 SGHRS, CDR2 YFSETQ. CDR3 length: 16 residues. Trimming took 4 bases from V and 7 from J; bases not matched to a gene: 10. Written as DNA, the CDR3 is TGCGCCAGCAGCCGGACTAGCGGACCCACAGGCGGGGAGCTGTTTTTT. Translation gives CASSRTSGPTGGELFF.

This clone appeared a single time. The chain recombines TRBV5-8 with TRBJ1-2; D gene ambiguous. Deletions cut 4 bases from V and 5 bases from J, with 15 bases between. CDR3 size: 14 residues. The V gene's germline CDR1 is SGHTS and CDR2 YDEGEE. The CDR3 sequence: CASSPPDRGYGYTF. CDR3 in DNA: TGTGCCAGCAGCCCCCCGGATCGAGGGTATGGCTACACCTTC.

The gene calls are TRBV2 and TRBJ1-2; TRBD1 agrees at 8 bases. Germline trimming cut 2 bases from V and 5 bases from J; bases unmatched to any gene: 10. The CDR3 is made up of 16 amino acids. Germline assignment: CDR1 SNHLY and CDR2 FYNNEI. CDR3 nucleotide sequence: TGTGCCAGCAGTGAATCCGTCGACAGGGGTCGTTATGGCTACACCTTC. Its protein product is CASSESVDRGRYGYTF.

The rearrangement joins TRBV19 to TRBJ1-1, with D perhaps TRBD1 (6 bases). There are 14 residues in the CDR3. Germline CDR1 and CDR2: LNHDA and SQIVND (reference sequence). V dropped 1 base and J dropped 5 bases, with 11 bases sitting between them. For the CDR3, the DNA is TGTGCCAGTAGTATAGGAAGGGGGGGGACTGAAGCTTTCTTT. Translating gives CASSIGRGGTEAFF.

The chain is built from TRBV7-2 and TRBJ2-5; maybe TRBD1 (5 bases). The end of the DNA is better explained by TRBJ2-7, so the J call may be wrong. The CDR3 runs 14 residues. Per the germline V gene, CDR1 is SGHTA and CDR2 is FQGNSA. CDR3 in amino acids: CASSLVQGPYEQYF. The DNA of the CDR3 is TGTGCCAGCAGCTTAGTGCAGGGCCCCTACGAGCAGTACTTC.

The chain has TRBV2 and TRBJ1-1; D not certain. Per germline, CDR1 SNHLY and CDR2 FYNNEI. V shed 2 bases and J shed 1 base, with 11 bases lying between them. This CDR3 contains 15 residues. In DNA form, the CDR3 reads TGTGCCAGCAGTGAATCAACGGTTCCGAACACTGAAGCTTTCTTT. Protein product: CASSESTVPNTEAFF. The full variable domain, its missing parts supplied by reference TRBV2 and TRBJ1-1, is EPEVTQTPSHQVTQMGQEVILRCVPISNHLYFYWYRQILGQKVEFLVSFYNNEISEKSEIFDDQFSVERPDGSNFTLKIRSTKLEDSAMYFCASSESTVPNTEAFFGQGTRLTVV.

The chain uses TRBV7-2 and TRBJ2-2; no clear D gene. The CDR3 is made up of 16 amino acids. Trimming stripped 2 bases from V and 7 bases from J, with 17 bases between. Germline CDR1 is SGHTA and CDR2 is FQGNSA. CDR3 in amino acids: CASSLLRSGVDGELFF. DNA for the CDR3: TGTGCCAGCAGCTTACTGCGGTCCGGCGTGGACGGGGAGCTGTTTTTT.

The chain couples TRBV5-1 to TRBJ2-7; TRBD2 matches 8 bases. CDR1 is SGHRS, CDR2 YFSETQ, per germline. The CDR3 is 16 amino acids. Unmatched junction bases numbered 8, after V lost 1 base and J lost 2 bases. The CDR3 loop reads CASSLSSGGQTYEQYF. Here the CDR3 DNA reads TGCGCCAGCAGCTTGTCAAGCGGGGGCCAAACCTACGAGCAGTACTTC. The full variable domain, completed using reference TRBV5-1 and TRBJ2-7, is KAGVTQTPRYLIKTRGQQVTLSCSPISGHRSVSWYQQTPGQGLQFLFEYFSETQRNKGNFPGRFSGRQFSNSRSEMNVSTLELGDSALYLCASSLSSGGQTYEQYFGPGTRLTVT.

V is TRBV6-1 and J is TRBJ1-5; the match to TRBD1 covers 9 bases. Germline-derived CDR1 and CDR2 are MNHNS and SASEGT. The V and J ends lost 7 bases and 4 bases, in that order; junction bases with no gene match: 5. This CDR3 has 14 residues. CDR3 bases: TGTGCCAGCATTCGGGGGACAGGGAATCAGCCCCAGCATTTT. Translated: CASIRGTGNQPQHF.

This sequence joins TRBV28 and TRBJ2-3; 11 bases align to TRBD1. The CDR3 sequence is 17 residues long. Per the germline V gene, CDR1 is MDHEN and CDR2 is SYDVKM. The junction had 10 bases not matched to a gene; V was cut back by 5 bases and J by 3 bases. In nucleotides, the CDR3 is TGTGCCAGCAGTGGGCTCGGACAGGGGGCGAATACAGATACGCAGTATTTT. Its protein is CASSGLGQGANTDTQYF.

The V call is TRBV10-1, the J call TRBJ1-5, with D possibly TRBD1 on 5 matching bases. Germline V gives CDR1 WNHNN, CDR2 SYGVQD (reference sequence). The V end was cut by 4 bases, the J end by 4 bases, with 8 bases between. The CDR3 loop spans 13 amino acids. The CDR3 DNA follows: TGCGCCAGCAGTGGACAGATGAATCAGCCCCAGCATTTT. Its translation is CASSGQMNQPQHF.

A few counts support this clone. This chain links TRBV9 with TRBJ2-3; no firm D call. Deletions cut 3 bases from V and 5 bases from J, with 7 bases between. The CDR3 is made up of 12 amino acids. Germline values: CDR1 SGDLS, CDR2 YYNGEE. This chain's CDR3 is CASSAPRDTQYF. In nucleotides, the CDR3 is TGTGCCAGCAGCGCCCCCCGAGATACGCAGTATTTT.

Only a few counts were recorded for this clone. The rearrangement links TRBV2 to TRBJ2-3, with 15 bases identical to TRBD2. After removal of 6 bases from V and 3 bases from J, the junction contained 13 bases not matched to a gene. The CDR3 runs to 19 residues. Germline values: CDR1 SNHLY, CDR2 FYNNEI. The CDR3 reads CASRRGGLAGGRTTDTQYF. In nucleotides, the CDR3 is TGTGCCAGCAGGAGGGGGGGACTAGCGGGGGGCCGGACTACAGATACGCAGTATTTT.

V and J are TRBV5-4 and TRBJ2-3; 9 bases line up with TRBD2. The V segment lost 2 bases and the J segment 4 bases; nucleotides outside the gene matches: 5. Looked up from germline, CDR1 is SGHNT and CDR2 is YYREEE (reference sequence). CDR3 length: 15 amino acids. Here the CDR3 reads CASSFNSGGSDTQYF. For the CDR3, the DNA is TGTGCCAGCAGCTTCAATAGCGGGGGATCAGATACGCAGTATTTT.